This TCR beta chain is from a study of blood T cells in healthy people across ages. Study results and caveats: Expanded clonotype shifts may have been confounded, as the donors had an unknown CMV status.

Trimming removed 4 bases from V and 8 bases from J, with 20 bases in between. In germline, CDR1 is SEHNR, CDR2 FQNEAQ (reference sequence). The CDR3 loop spans 15 amino acids. The study recruited healthy Caucasian donors from Russia who were aged about 6 to 90. Together with a sample-barcoded 5' primer, a J-beta primer mix was included in a second PCR lasting about 6 to 11 cycles. Every cDNA was tagged by a template-switch adaptor with 12 random nucleotides. Each CDR3 protein is one row after TCRdb ran MiXCR on the 5' RACE reads. Of around 1,700,000 distinct CDR3 sequences listed, roughly 27% are singletons. As concerns this clonotype: Its antigen is undetermined.

The sequencing sample was made of blood. This clonotype was obtained from a woman aged 30 to 39 in good health. J is TRBJ1-2 and V is TRBV7-9; tentatively, D is TRBD1 (5 bases). The CDR3 is CASSSGVRGREGYTF. In nucleotides, the CDR3 is TGTGCCAGCAGCTCGGGCGTGAGGGGTCGCGAAGGCTACACCTTC.